The clone carrying this TCR beta chain was observed many times. Its antigen remains unidentified. The sample belongs to a study of T cells after yellow fever vaccination. Whole-study findings and limits: CD4 and CD8 compartments shared a small share of clonotypes.

A single record per CDR3 protein comes from TCRdb applying MiXCR to the 5' RACE reads. The table lists 120,000 to 150,000 distinct CDR3 sequences, over 7% of them singletons. V lost 2 bases and J lost 5; bases outside the gene matches: 6. Germline CDR1 is SGHDN and CDR2 is FVKESK. The CDR3 is 15 amino acids. The specimen comprised CD4+ T cells sorted from PBMCs, sampled 5 days after the yellow fever booster vaccination. The source of this sequence is a man aged 25 to 45 who received the YFV17D yellow fever vaccine. The rearrangement links TRBV14 to TRBJ2-5; 9 bases map to TRBD1. The CDR3 DNA follows: TGTGCCAGCAGCCAATTGGGACAGGGTATTGAGACCCAGTACTTC. Residues: CASSQLGQGIETQYF.